Reported below is one T cell receptor beta chain. These data belong to a study of TIL therapy for anti-PD-1-resistant metastatic lung cancer. Sequencing used immunoSEQ v3. TCRdb keeps only in-frame clones here, not all; method: immunoSEQ multiplex PCR. The data contain some 13,000 clones, 66% of them singletons. As for time point: pre-treatment sample, taken before nivolumab and TIL therapy. Pleural nodules or supraclavicular lymph nodes made up most of the excised metastases sampled. Trimming stripped 5 bases from V and 6 bases from J, with 9 bases between. The CDR3 is 12 residues long. Germline CDR1 and CDR2: LNHDA and SQIVND (reference sequence).

The V gene is TRBV19, the J gene TRBJ2-3; D is perhaps TRBD1 (5 bases). This TCR came from a woman aged 30 to 85 with non-small cell lung cancer. Material: tumor tissue, obtained at baseline. The CDR3 here is CASSADTDTQYF. CDR3 DNA sequence: TGTGCCAGTAGTGCGGACACCGATACGCAGTATTTT.